Listed below are T cell receptor beta chains from one sample, sequenced in a study of T cell changes during pregnancy in multiple sclerosis. Generated by immunoSEQ multiplex PCR, the TCRdb table keeps only in-frame clones and is missing some. Counted here are 85,000 to 130,000 clones, roughly 90% occurring once; the ten biggest clones make up around 1.5%. The sequences come from peripheral blood, collected after pregnancy. These receptors came from a female donor with multiple sclerosis, enrolled in a pregnancy study. CDR3s leave out the opening cysteine and the closing phenylalanine or tryptophan. Each record gives: V gene, J gene, CDR3 protein.

TRBV2	TRBJ2-5	ASSNRDIITETQY
TRBV5-8	TRBJ1-6	ASSSGTVYNSPLH
TRBV4-1	TRBJ1-1	ASSHVTGYMNTEAF
TRBV19	TRBJ2-3	ASPVRSRGGAADTQY
TRBV6-5	TRBJ1-1	ASSTLYTEAF
TRBV7-8	TRBJ1-1	ASSFGQFEAF
TRBV30	TRBJ1-2	AWSADRRTGYT
TRBV11-2	TRBJ1-3	ASSGTGDPANTIY
TRBV11-2	TRBJ1-2	ASSRTEGQDGYT
TRBV15	TRBJ1-5	ATSRELGTGGQPQH
TRBV5-4	TRBJ1-2	ASSLLPFYGYT
TRBV30	TRBJ1-1	ACQGANGAF
TRBV30	TRBJ2-1	ACRTSGAYNEQF
TRBV15	TRBJ2-3	ATSRDQAGASADTQY
TRBV9	TRBJ2-1	ASSVGGGPSYNEQF
TRBV29-1	TRBJ1-4	SVFLGTQNEKLF
TRBV7-2	TRBJ2-1	ASSLTSGGNEQF
TRBV5-6	TRBJ2-3	ASSPGQGAADTQY
TRBV9	TRBJ1-1	ASSVSGGPGPLAF
TRBV7-9	TRBJ1-1	ASSLGGLRGTEAF
TRBV5-8	TRBJ2-5	ASSLAWGLAGGGQETQY
TRBV6-5	TRBJ2-3	ASSEQGGTDTQY
TRBV19	TRBJ2-5	ASSIDPSGGYQETQY
TRBV5-4	TRBJ2-1	ASSRYLGEQF
TRBV14	TRBJ1-2	ASSQGKPNYGYT
TRBV5-1	TRBJ1-4	ASSREGEKLF
TRBV4-2	TRBJ1-1	ASSQGRGLPQVAF
TRBV25-1	TRBJ1-1	ASSAPGSLEAF
TRBV11-2	TRBJ2-7	ASSLNNGA
TRBV14	TRBJ2-7	ASSQTPGLAGGSYEQY
TRBV27	TRBJ1-1	ASSFTGGTEAF
TRBV30	TRBJ2-7	AWSAPQGSEQY
TRBV29-1	TRBJ1-1	SGTQGTNTEAF
TRBV30	TRBJ2-1	AWSFLTGQRSYNEQF
TRBV10-1	TRBJ1-5	ASIPTGSDQPQH
TRBV7-3	TRBJ2-5	ASSPNGGGQETQY
TRBV9	TRBJ1-1	ASSLGQGGTEAF
TRBV5-1	TRBJ2-5	ASSLGQGTFRVETQY
TRBV6-6	TRBJ2-5	ASSYTGLAGQETQY
TRBV7-9	TRBJ2-2	ASRGTSGRAGELF
TRBV19	TRBJ1-1	ASSIDRGNTEAF
TRBV11-2	TRBJ1-2	ASSPGGGYT
TRBV6-1	TRBJ2-3	VSRGTATDTQY
TRBV6-1	TRBJ1-2	ASSGFLDGYT
TRBV7-6	TRBJ1-3	ASSLRDGNTIY
TRBV11-3	TRBJ2-2	ASSRGPTGELF
TRBV19	TRBJ1-4	ASSRQSATNEKLF
TRBV19	TRBJ1-1	ASRKTGGGTEAF
TRBV27	TRBJ1-2	ASARVGDSYGYT
TRBV5-6	TRBJ1-4	ASSLGGGKLF
TRBV5-4	TRBJ2-3	ASSRVGTDTQY
TRBV5-4	TRBJ1-1	ASSLGTANTEAF
TRBV5-5	TRBJ2-7	ASSLGWGQGANEQY
TRBV7-2	TRBJ2-5	ASSSRGSGRSGTQY
TRBV18	TRBJ2-7	ASSPQQVGPSYEQY